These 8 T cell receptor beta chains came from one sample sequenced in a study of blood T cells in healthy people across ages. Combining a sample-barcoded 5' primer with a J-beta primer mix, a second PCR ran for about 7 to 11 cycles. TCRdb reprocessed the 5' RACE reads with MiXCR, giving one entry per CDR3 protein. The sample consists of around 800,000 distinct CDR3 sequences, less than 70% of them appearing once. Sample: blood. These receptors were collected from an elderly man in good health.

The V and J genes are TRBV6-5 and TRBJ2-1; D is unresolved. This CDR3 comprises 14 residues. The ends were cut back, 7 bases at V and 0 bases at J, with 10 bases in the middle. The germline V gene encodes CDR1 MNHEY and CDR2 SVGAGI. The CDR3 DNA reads TGTGCCAGCAACGTCCTGGGCTCCTACAATGAGCAGTTCTTC. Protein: CASNVLGSYNEQFF.

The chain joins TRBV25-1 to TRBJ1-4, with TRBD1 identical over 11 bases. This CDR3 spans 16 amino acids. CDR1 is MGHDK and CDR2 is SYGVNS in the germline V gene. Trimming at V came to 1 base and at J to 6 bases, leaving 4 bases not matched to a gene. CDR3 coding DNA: TGTGCCAGCAGTGAATGGGGGACAGGGGGGTATGAAAAACTGTTTTTT. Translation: CASSEWGTGGYEKLFF.

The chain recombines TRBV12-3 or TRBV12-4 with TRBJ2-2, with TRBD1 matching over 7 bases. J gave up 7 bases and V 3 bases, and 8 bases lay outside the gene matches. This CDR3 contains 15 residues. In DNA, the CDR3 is TGTGCCAGCAGTTTGGTTAGGGGGCCGGGCGGGGAGCTGTTTTTT. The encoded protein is CASSLVRGPGGELFF.

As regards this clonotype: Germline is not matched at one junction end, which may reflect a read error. This CDR3 is CVSSLEGAGREQYF. CDR3 DNA: TGTGTCAGCAGCTTAGAGGGGGCGGGCCGCGAGCAGTACTTC. The V gene is TRBV7-2, the J gene TRBJ2-7; 7 bases fit TRBD1. The CDR3 spans 14 residues. The germline V gene has CDR1 SGHTA and CDR2 FQGNSA.

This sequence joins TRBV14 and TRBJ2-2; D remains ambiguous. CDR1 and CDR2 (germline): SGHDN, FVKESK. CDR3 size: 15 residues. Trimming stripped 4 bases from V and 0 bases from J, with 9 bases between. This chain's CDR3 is CASSPPAPNTGELFF. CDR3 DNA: TGTGCCAGCAGCCCTCCAGCGCCGAACACCGGGGAGCTGTTTTTT.

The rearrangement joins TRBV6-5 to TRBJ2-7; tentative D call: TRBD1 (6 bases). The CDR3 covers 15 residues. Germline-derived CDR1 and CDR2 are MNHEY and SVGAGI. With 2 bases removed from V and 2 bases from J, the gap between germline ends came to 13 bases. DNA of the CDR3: TGTGCCAGCAGTTACGCCCCGGGACACACCTACGAGCAGTACTTC. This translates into CASSYAPGHTYEQYF.

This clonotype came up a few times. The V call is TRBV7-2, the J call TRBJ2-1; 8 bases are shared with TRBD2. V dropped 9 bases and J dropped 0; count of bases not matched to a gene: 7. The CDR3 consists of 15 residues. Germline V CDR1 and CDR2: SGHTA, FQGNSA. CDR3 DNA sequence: TGTGCCAGTATAGAAGGACTAGCCTCCTACAATGAGCAGTTCTTC. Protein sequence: CASIEGLASYNEQFF. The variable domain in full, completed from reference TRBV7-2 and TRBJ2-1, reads GAGVSQSPSNKVTEKGKDVELRCDPISGHTALYWYRQSLGQGLEFLIYFQGNSAPDKSGLPSDRFSAERTGGSVSTLTIQRTQQEDSAVYLCASIEGLASYNEQFFGPGTRLTVL.

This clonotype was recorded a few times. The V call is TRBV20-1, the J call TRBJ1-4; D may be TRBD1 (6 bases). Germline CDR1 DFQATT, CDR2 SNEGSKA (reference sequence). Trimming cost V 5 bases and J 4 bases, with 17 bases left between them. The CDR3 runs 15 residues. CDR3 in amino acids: CSAPRSGQRNEKLFF. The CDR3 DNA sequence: TGCAGTGCTCCCCGAAGTGGACAGCGTAATGAAAAACTGTTTTTT.